The next 11 T cell receptor beta chains were all read from a single sample in a study of blood T cells in healthy people across ages. It was with a sample-barcoded 5' primer and a J-beta primer mix that a second PCR of about 6 to 11 cycles was run. Each CDR3 protein gets one entry after TCRdb re-called the 5' RACE reads with MiXCR. This repertoire shows 800,000 to 950,000 distinct CDR3 sequences, 25% to 35% found once; its top ten account for roughly 10%. These data also featured in a second study, about T cells of mothers and their children.

Sequenced material: blood. These receptors all stem from a woman in her thirties or forties in good health.

The sample holds many counts of this clonotype. The chain links TRBV12-3 or TRBV12-4 to TRBJ2-2; a weak D match, TRBD2 (5 bases). V shed 7 bases and J shed 7 bases, with 13 bases lying between them. CDR3 length equals 13 residues. This CDR3 reads CASTLAGLGELFF. Written as DNA, the CDR3 is TGTGCCAGCACCCTAGCTGGACTCGGGGAGCTGTTTTTT.

This clonotype appeared many times. This sequence joins TRBV5-1 and TRBJ2-6; no definite D call. Trimming took off 2 bases at V and 2 bases at J, with 8 bases between the two ends. The CDR3 has 15 amino acids. Germline values: CDR1 SGHRS, CDR2 YFSETQ. CDR3 in DNA: TGCGCCAGCAGCTTAATGGAGCCTGGGGCCAACGTCCTGACTTTC. Translating it yields CASSLMEPGANVLTF.

The chain couples TRBV27 to TRBJ2-2; no firm D call. This CDR3 comprises 16 residues. V dropped 9 bases and J dropped 2 bases, with 19 bases sitting between them. Looked up from germline, CDR1 is MNHEY and CDR2 is SMNVEV (reference sequence). CDR3 sequence: CASQTLSLVNTGELFF. Written as DNA, the CDR3 is TGTGCCAGTCAGACCCTTAGCCTCGTAAACACCGGGGAGCTGTTTTTT.

The J gene is TRBJ1-3, the V gene TRBV9; D uncertain. The CDR3 totals 16 residues. V lost 4 bases and J lost 0, with 14 bases in between. Germline V gene lookup returns CDR1 SGDLS and CDR2 YYNGEE. The CDR3 nucleotides are TGTGCCAGCAGCTTCCGATCAGAGAGCTCTGGAAACACCATATATTTT. Its translation is CASSFRSESSGNTIYF.

In the case of this clonotype: One base away lies a much larger clone, so this may be a sequencing read error. V and J are TRBV18 and TRBJ2-4, with D possibly called TRBD1 or TRBD2 (6 bases each). The J call could be wrong; TRBJ2-7 is a better fit for the DNA end. The germline gives CDR1 KGHSH, CDR2 LQKENI. There are 16 residues in the CDR3. The CDR3 DNA sequence: TGTGCCAGCTCACCACCGACAGGCGGACTAAGTGCCGAGCAGTACTTC. This gives the protein CASSPPTGGLSAEQYF.

This clonotype was seen more than once but under ten times. The chain links TRBV12-3 or TRBV12-4 to TRBJ2-6; 9 nucleotides match TRBD1. The CDR3 loop spans 15 amino acids. Germline trimming cut 5 bases from V and 3 bases from J; bases unmatched to any gene: 2. The CDR3 spells CASSHRGLGANVLTF. The CDR3 bases are TGTGCCAGCAGTCACAGGGGGCTTGGGGCCAACGTCCTGACTTTC.

The V and J genes are TRBV4-1 and TRBJ2-3, with 9 bases that match TRBD1. The CDR3 sequence is 16 residues long. The V segment lost 0 bases and the J segment 0 bases; nucleotides outside the gene matches: 1. Germline assignment: CDR1 MGHRA and CDR2 YSYEKL. In DNA form, the CDR3 reads TGCGCCAGCAGCCAAGAAACAGGGGGCAGCACAGATACGCAGTATTTT. It translates to CASSQETGGSTDTQYF.

In this sample, this clonotype turned up a few times. The rearrangement links TRBV13 to TRBJ2-7; a weak D match, TRBD2 (6 bases). Trimming shortened V by 3 bases and J by 2 bases, and 23 bases separated the two germline ends. Per germline, CDR1 PRHDT and CDR2 FYEKMQ (reference sequence). The CDR3 has 18 amino acids. CDR3: CASSFTHTAAGKTYEQYF. The CDR3 DNA is TGTGCCAGCAGCTTCACCCATACGGCCGCGGGGAAGACCTACGAGCAGTACTTC.

With respect to this clonotype: This may be a read error, as it is one base from a much larger clone. The chain is built from TRBV12-3 or TRBV12-4 and TRBJ1-1; D might be TRBD1 (5 bases). The CDR3 spans 14 residues. Trimming took off 5 bases at V and 4 bases at J, with 14 bases between the two ends. DNA for the CDR3: TGTGCCAGCAGTCTAGTAGGGAGGGGCACTGAAGCTTTCTTT. Protein product: CASSLVGRGTEAFF.

This clonotype was seen more than once but under ten times. The chain recombines TRBV12-5 with TRBJ2-1; D gene ambiguous. The assigned J gene may be wrong: the sequence end matches TRBJ2-7 better. The CDR3 contains 14 residues. In germline, CDR1 is LGHNT, CDR2 FRNRAP. CDR3 protein: CASGPGSSYNEQYF. The CDR3 DNA reads as TGTGCTAGTGGTCCCGGAAGCTCCTACAATGAGCAGTACTTC.

This clonotype was picked up one time. Being one base from a much bigger clone, this may be a read error. The rearrangement uses TRBV4-3 and TRBJ1-4, with D hard to call. The CDR3 extends over 14 amino acids. Germline values: CDR1 LGHNA, CDR2 YSLEER. The CDR3: CASSQVGANERLFF. DNA for the CDR3: TGCGCCAGCAGCCAAGTGGGCGCTAATGAAAGACTGTTTTTT.